This T cell receptor (beta chain) is from a study of blood T cell repertoires in COVID-19. Whole-study context: Samples representing acute and convalescent COVID-19 were sourced from the United States, Italy and Spain. In each case, the material was cDNA or gDNA derived from T cells, B-cell-depleted T cells, or PBMCs.

Per the study methods: Quantification of nucleated cells was approximated via reference gene primer amplification. Sequenced by immunoSEQ multiplex PCR; TCRdb stores in-frame clones only, minus some. The V and J calls and clone size were taken over from that table, and D and trimming were inferred from the DNA. This sample has 110,000 or so clones; 70% to 85% occur once, and the top ten carry roughly 2.7%. This CDR3 comprises 15 residues. V lost 5 bases to trimming and J lost 8 bases, with 19 bases between them. From germline, CDR1 is PRHDT and CDR2 FYEKMQ (reference sequence). The sequenced sample consisted of peripheral blood. The chain employs TRBV13 and TRBJ1-5; weak D call: TRBD1 (6 bases). The clonotype comes from a man between 45 and 60 years old with acute or convalescent COVID-19. The CDR3 DNA sequence: TGTGCCAGCAGCAAGACAGGCCCCATAGTCGAGCCCCAGCATTTT. This sequence encodes CASSKTGPIVEPQHF.